The T cell receptor (beta chain) described here comes from a study of blood T cell repertoires in COVID-19. This CDR3 comprises 14 residues. Trimming left V 1 base short and J 10 bases short, with 14 bases between. Germline-derived CDR1 and CDR2 are SGHTA and FQGNSA. Method: immunoSEQ multiplex PCR; TCRdb's copy keeps in-frame clones and lacks some. This table holds about 170,000 clones, about 86% found once. The clonotype originates from a woman aged 70-85 years who had recovered from COVID-19. Sequencing input: peripheral blood. The chain joins TRBV7-2 to TRBJ2-1; D remains ambiguous. CDR3 sequence (DNA): TGTGCCAGCAGCTTAGTTGCGGCCGCGCCCGAGCAGTTCTTC. Residues: CASSLVAAAPEQFF.